The next 20 T cell receptor beta chains were all read from a single sample in a study of PD-1 blockade in classical Hodgkin lymphoma. Sequencing was performed with immunoSEQ multiplex PCR; in TCRdb, only in-frame clones are kept and a portion is missing. Of 25,000 to 35,000 clones in the sample, around 84% were seen once. Time point: cycle 4 day 1 (C4D1), after five to seven weeks of nivolumab. Every patient experienced relapse after autologous stem cell transplantation, and brentuximab vedotin exposure varied. Magnetic negative selection was used to purify CD4+ T cells from PBMCs that had been thawed. Specimen: CD4+ T cells from blood, collected before the fourth cycle of nivolumab. These receptors came from a human donor with classical Hodgkin lymphoma.

The rearrangement joins TRBV7-9 to TRBJ2-5; D tentatively reads TRBD1 or TRBD2 (5 bases each). The CDR3 has 14 amino acids. Germline V gene lookup returns CDR1 SEHNR and CDR2 FQNEAQ (reference sequence). Trimming left V 1 base short and J 5 bases short, with 11 bases between. The CDR3 here is CASSLGGIVETQYF. As DNA, the CDR3 is TGTGCCAGCAGCTTAGGGGGGATCGTGGAGACCCAGTACTTC.

This chain links TRBV7-9 with TRBJ2-4; 8 bases agree with TRBD2. Unmatched junction bases numbered 4, after V lost 4 bases and J lost 2 bases. CDR3 length: 15 amino acids. Germline values: CDR1 SEHNR, CDR2 FQNEAQ (reference sequence). CDR3 region: CASSSRGGTKNIQYF. CDR3 DNA sequence: TGTGCCAGCAGCTCCCGCGGGGGGACCAAAAACATTCAGTACTTC.

The gene calls are TRBV6-5 and TRBJ2-7; 7 positions match TRBD2. Looked up from germline, CDR1 is MNHEY and CDR2 is SVGAGI. This CDR3 has 14 residues. Trimming removed 8 bases from V and 0 bases from J; junction bases left unmatched: 7. The CDR3: CASQSGVNSYEQYF. CDR3 nucleotides: TGTGCCAGCCAAAGCGGGGTGAACTCCTACGAGCAGTACTTC.

This clone was counted between two and nine times. V is TRBV6-5 and J is TRBJ1-3; unclear D gene. The germline V gene has CDR1 MNHEY and CDR2 SVGAGI. V dropped 6 bases and J dropped 1 base, with 4 bases sitting between them. CDR3 length: 12 amino acids. The CDR3 DNA reads as TGTGCCAGCAGGGGTTCTGGAAACACCATATATTTT. Its protein product is CASRGSGNTIYF.

V and J are TRBV6-5 and TRBJ2-7; a weak D match, TRBD2 (5 bases). The ends were cut back, 6 bases at V and 7 bases at J, with 16 bases in the middle. Germline V gene data show CDR1 as MNHEY and CDR2 as SVGAGI. This CDR3 has 13 residues. The chain's CDR3 is CASRHGRSGEQYF. CDR3 coding DNA: TGTGCCAGCAGACATGGACGATCGGGGGAGCAGTACTTC.

The chain's CDR3 is CASSEFFGGASDTQYF. CDR3 DNA: TGTGCCAGCAGTGAATTTTTCGGGGGGGCGTCAGATACGCAGTATTTT. This rearrangement joins TRBV25-1 to TRBJ2-3; the match to TRBD2 covers 8 bases. Germline trimming cut 1 base from V and 4 bases from J; bases unmatched to any gene: 7. The V gene's germline CDR1 is MGHDK and CDR2 SYGVNS. The CDR3 is made up of 16 amino acids.

This clone was seen only a few times. This chain joins TRBV19 and TRBJ1-4; no clear D. Germline lookup yields CDR1 LNHDA and CDR2 SQIVND (reference sequence). This CDR3 spans 15 amino acids. Trimming pared 8 bases from V and 2 bases from J, leaving 15 bases between. The CDR3 sequence: CASAPIGGTNEKLFF. Here the CDR3 DNA reads TGTGCCAGTGCCCCTATAGGTGGGACTAATGAAAAACTGTTTTTT.

The DNA of the CDR3 is TGTGCCAGTGGGGGCAGGGCCCAAGATACGCAGTATTTT. This codes for CASGGRAQDTQYF. The chain recombines TRBV6-5 with TRBJ2-3; possibly TRBD1 for D (6 bases). This CDR3 spans 13 amino acids. Looked up from germline, CDR1 is MNHEY and CDR2 is SVGAGI. Trimming took 9 bases from V and 5 from J, leaving 15 bases between them.

In this sample, this clone turned up a few times. The CDR3 spells CAWSPSTGRARPQHF. Written as DNA, the CDR3 is TGTGCCTGGAGTCCCTCGACCGGGCGCGCCAGGCCCCAGCATTTT. The chain carries TRBV30 and TRBJ1-5; D remains unclear. This CDR3 has 15 amino acids. Trimming cost V 2 bases and J 9 bases, with 20 bases left between them. CDR1 is GTSNPN and CDR2 is SVGIG in the germline V gene (reference sequence).

This clone was counted a single time. This chain links TRBV5-8 with TRBJ1-5, with D uncertain. From germline, CDR1 is SGHTS and CDR2 YDEGEE. The CDR3 is 14 amino acids. V was clipped by 2 bases and J by 9 bases, with 15 bases between them. CDR3 loop: CASSLYPPVGPQHF. The CDR3 DNA reads TGTGCCAGCAGCTTATACCCCCCGGTTGGGCCCCAGCATTTT.

V is TRBV5-1 and J is TRBJ2-3, with a weak D call TRBD2 (5 bases). Deletions cut 0 bases from V and 3 bases from J, with 8 bases between. The CDR3 totals 14 residues. CDR1 and CDR2 (germline): SGHRS, YFSETQ. CDR3 bases: TGCGCCAGCAGCTTGGATCGGGGTACAGATACGCAGTATTTT. It encodes CASSLDRGTDTQYF.

The gene calls are TRBV7-9 and TRBJ2-7; 8 bases are shared with TRBD2. The CDR3 runs to 15 residues. CDR1 SEHNR and CDR2 FQNEAQ come from the germline V gene (reference sequence). The trim removed 4 bases at V and 2 bases at J, leaving 7 bases unmatched. The CDR3 DNA is TGTGCCAGCAGCTCCGGGAGGGAGCGGGCCTACGAGCAGTACTTC. It encodes CASSSGRERAYEQYF.

This clone appeared once. The J gene is TRBJ2-1, the V gene TRBV28; D is undetermined. CDR1 is MDHEN, CDR2 SYDVKM, per germline. With 2 bases removed from V and 2 bases from J, the gap between germline ends came to 7 bases. This CDR3 has 14 residues. CDR3: CASSLAGPYNEQFF. The CDR3 nucleotides read TGTGCCAGCAGTTTAGCCGGACCCTACAATGAGCAGTTCTTC.

The chain employs TRBV5-6 and TRBJ2-3; D is perhaps TRBD2 (6 bases). The CDR3 is 16 residues long. Between the trimmed V and J ends, which lost 4 bases and 5 bases, there was a span of 20 bases. Germline lookup yields CDR1 SGHDT and CDR2 YYEEEE. The CDR3: CASSPRVFYGGDTQYF. DNA of the CDR3: TGTGCCAGCAGCCCGCGGGTTTTTTACGGGGGAGATACGCAGTATTTT. The whole variable domain, remainder taken from reference TRBV5-6 and TRBJ2-3, is DAGVTQSPTHLIKTRGQQVTLRCSPKSGHDTVSWYQQALGQGPQFIFQYYEEEERQRGNFPDRFSGHQFPNYSSELNVNALLLGDSALYLCASSPRVFYGGDTQYFGPGTRLTVL.

The chain uses TRBV30 and TRBJ1-4; D may be TRBD1 (5 bases). This CDR3 spans 14 amino acids. The V gene lost 2 bases and the J gene lost 8 bases, with 15 bases spanning the gap. Germline values: CDR1 GTSNPN, CDR2 SVGIG (reference sequence). The CDR3 sequence is CAWSLGLLGEKLFF. The CDR3 nucleotides are TGTGCCTGGAGTCTGGGACTTTTAGGGGAAAAACTGTTTTTT.

The chain combines TRBV4-2 with TRBJ1-3; tentatively, D is TRBD1 (5 bases). The CDR3 runs 18 residues. CDR1 is LGHNA and CDR2 is YNFKEQ in the germline V gene. The V gene lost 0 bases and the J gene lost 3 bases, with 18 bases spanning the gap. CDR3 bases: TGTGCCAGCAGCCAAGAGGACACTCCAGGGTTTGTTGGAAACACCATATATTTT. The encoded protein is CASSQEDTPGFVGNTIYF.

V and J are TRBV27 and TRBJ2-3, with 9 bases fitting TRBD2. The V and J ends lost 2 bases and 2 bases, in that order; junction bases with no gene match: 2. The CDR3 loop spans 15 amino acids. The germline CDR1 and CDR2 sequences are MNHEY and SMNVEV (reference sequence). The CDR3, as DNA: TGTGCCAGCAGTTTAGCGGGGGGGCCCACAGATACGCAGTATTTT. Translated, it gives CASSLAGGPTDTQYF.

V is TRBV28 and J is TRBJ1-2, with D hard to call. Between the trimmed V and J ends, which lost 4 bases and 4 bases, there was a span of 16 bases. CDR3 length: 15 residues. The germline CDR1 and CDR2 sequences are MDHEN and SYDVKM. The CDR3 here is CASSSSAGAIYGYTF. The DNA of the CDR3 is TGTGCCAGCAGTTCGTCGGCAGGAGCGATCTATGGCTACACCTTC.

The rearrangement links TRBV19 to TRBJ1-5, with D possibly being TRBD1 (6 bases). Between the trimmed V and J ends, which lost 4 bases and 5 bases, there was a span of 12 bases. This CDR3 contains 14 residues. Germline V lookup: CDR1 LNHDA, CDR2 SQIVND (reference sequence). The CDR3 is CASSTGGGHQPQHF. CDR3 DNA: TGTGCCAGTAGTACTGGTGGGGGGCATCAGCCCCAGCATTTT.

This clone occurred a few times. The chain links TRBV2 to TRBJ1-1; TRBD1 aligns across 11 bases. The CDR3 consists of 13 residues. Germline CDR1 is SNHLY and CDR2 is FYNNEI. V was pared by 6 bases and J by 5 bases, with 2 bases of the junction left unmatched. The CDR3 coding sequence is TGTGCCAGCAGAGGGACAGGGGGAACTGAAGCTTTCTTT. This codes for CASRGTGGTEAFF.